The 11 T cell receptor beta chains below come from one sample, sequenced in a study of identical twins (dated by TCRdb to the mid-2010s). The library was prepared using 5' RACE. The data were produced on an Illumina HiSeq 2000. TCRdb trimmed the raw reads at Q25, called clones with MiXCR and kept productive beta chains. Records with the same CDR3 protein are collapsed into one entry carrying the most frequent genes and DNA. The sample table lists around 140,000 distinct CDR3 sequences, around 3.4% of them with a count of one. The top ten clones comprise 8.1% of the sample. The sample comprised memory T cells sorted from blood. The cell subset or site label here, explained by the study, means: CD45RO+ enriched T cells. These receptors came from a man between 18 and 29 years old in good health.

This clonotype showed up just a few times. This chain joins TRBV7-3 and TRBJ2-5, with D perhaps given as TRBD1 or TRBD2 (5 bases each). The CDR3 spans 13 residues. With 8 bases removed from V and 2 bases from J, the gap between germline ends came to 12 bases. Germline CDR1 is SGHTA and CDR2 is FQGTGA. CDR3 bases: TGTGCCAGCGCCGGGACCCCGCAAGAGACCCAGTACTTC. Amino acids: CASAGTPQETQYF.

This clonotype was recorded a few times. The chain links TRBV18 to TRBJ2-5; D gene unclear. The CDR3 sequence is 14 residues long. Per germline, CDR1 KGHSH and CDR2 LQKENI. V shed 3 bases and J shed 5 bases, with 13 bases lying between them. In DNA form, the CDR3 reads TGTGCCAGCTCACCTTCTTGGGCCCAGGAGACCCAGTACTTC. Encoded protein: CASSPSWAQETQYF.

This sequence joins TRBV30 and TRBJ2-5; D not resolved. V lost 4 bases and J lost 7, with 10 bases in between. The CDR3 runs to 11 residues. Germline V gene sequence: CDR1 GTSNPN, CDR2 SVGIG (reference sequence). This chain's CDR3 is CAWILGGTQYF. DNA for the CDR3: TGTGCCTGGATCTTAGGCGGGACCCAGTACTTC.

This clonotype has ten or more counts. The rearrangement uses TRBV30 and TRBJ2-1; TRBD2 matches 11 bases. Looked up from germline, CDR1 is GTSNPN and CDR2 is SVGIG (reference sequence). V gave up 8 bases and J gave up 3 bases; unmatched junction bases: 3. The CDR3 covers 13 residues. The CDR3 coding sequence is TGTGCCATTGGGACTAGCGGCTACAATGAGCAGTTCTTC. Protein sequence: CAIGTSGYNEQFF.

This clonotype occurred many times. This chain links TRBV29-1 with TRBJ2-2, with 7 nucleotides matching TRBD2. The junction had 6 bases not matched to a gene; V was cut back by 4 bases and J by 1 base. From germline, CDR1 is SQVTM and CDR2 ANQGSEA. The CDR3 has 15 residues. CDR3 amino acids: CSVVSSSGNTGELFF. The CDR3 DNA reads TGCAGCGTTGTTAGTTCTAGCGGGAACACCGGGGAGCTGTTTTTT.

In its sample, this clonotype was seen many times. The chain joins TRBV11-2 to TRBJ2-1; D might be TRBD1 (5 bases). This CDR3 has 14 residues. Germline assignment: CDR1 SGHAT and CDR2 FQNNGV. Trimming left V 2 bases short and J 7 bases short, with 12 bases between. The CDR3 nucleotides are TGTGCCAGCAGCTTATCGCAGGGTAAGAATGAGCAGTTCTTC. Protein: CASSLSQGKNEQFF.

This clonotype was detected ten times or more. The CDR3 nucleotides read TGTGCCAGTAGTATAGGACCCTCGACCGACGAGCAGTTCTTC. Translated, it gives CASSIGPSTDEQFF. The chain carries TRBV19 and TRBJ2-1, with D hard to call. Germline CDR1 and CDR2: LNHDA and SQIVND (reference sequence). The CDR3 runs to 14 residues. The germline V and J ends were trimmed by 1 base and 10 bases, with 14 bases remaining between them. The full variable domain, rest sourced from reference TRBV19 and TRBJ2-1, is DGGITQSPKYLFRKEGQNVTLSCEQNLNHDAMYWYRQDPGQGLRLIYYSQIVNDFQKGDIAEGYSVSREKKESFPLTVTSAQKNPTAFYLCASSIGPSTDEQFFGPGTRLTVL.

At least ten counts were recorded for this clonotype. The rearrangement uses TRBV6-5 and TRBJ2-1; 7 nucleotides match TRBD1. Trimming removed 0 bases from V and 7 bases from J; junction bases left unmatched: 6. The CDR3 runs to 15 residues. Germline V gene sequence: CDR1 MNHEY, CDR2 SVGAGI. The CDR3 is CASSYSKGARNEQFF. CDR3 bases: TGTGCCAGCAGTTACTCGAAGGGGGCGCGAAATGAGCAGTTCTTC.

This clonotype was counted at least ten times. J is TRBJ2-6 and V is TRBV6-1, with D unresolved. This CDR3 is 15 amino acids long. CDR1 MNHNS and CDR2 SASEGT come from the germline V gene. Trimming pared 5 bases from V and 0 bases from J, leaving 8 bases between. As DNA, the CDR3 is TGTGCCAGCAGTCCCCCCCCCTCTGGGGCCAACGTCCTGACTTTC. It is translated as CASSPPPSGANVLTF.

This clonotype has a handful of counts. The J gene is TRBJ2-3, the V gene TRBV2; no firm D call. Germline CDR1 reads SNHLY; CDR2 reads FYNNEI. This CDR3 has 13 residues. The V gene lost 11 bases and the J gene lost 0 bases, with 12 bases spanning the gap. This chain's CDR3 is CALRSSSTDTQYF. The CDR3 DNA follows: TGTGCCTTACGTTCCTCTAGCACAGATACGCAGTATTTT.

This clonotype was detected many times. The rearrangement joins TRBV5-6 to TRBJ2-7; possible D gene TRBD1, 6 bases. The CDR3 consists of 16 residues. Deletions cut 1 base from V and 3 bases from J, with 17 bases between. Germline V CDR1 and CDR2: SGHDT, YYEEEE. The CDR3 DNA reads as TGTGCCAGCAGCTTGCGTGGCAGGGGTGTGAGCTACGAGCAGTACGTC. Encoded protein: CASSLRGRGVSYEQYV.